These 18 T cell receptor beta chains share one sample of origin, sequenced in a study of lymphopenia after photon versus proton radiotherapy. Using immunoSEQ multiplex PCR, the repertoire was profiled, and TCRdb retains in-frame clones only, with some absent. Among 160,000 or so clones listed, roughly nine tenths were seen once. The sample here was peripheral blood, taken from a patient treated with photon-based radiotherapy. All receptors derive from a man aged 50 to 59 with gastric cancer.

V and J are TRBV9 and TRBJ1-3; the D is unclear. CDR3 length: 14 amino acids. CDR1 and CDR2 (germline): SGDLS, YYNGEE. V lost 0 bases, J lost 0 bases, and 4 bases lay in between. CDR3 nucleotides: TGTGCCAGCAGCGTAGGCGACTCTGGAAACACCATATATTTT. It translates to CASSVGDSGNTIYF.

This clone has just one count. CDR3 DNA: TGTGCCACAATCGACAGGGGGGTGAACACTGAAGCTTTCTTT. Translating gives CATIDRGVNTEAFF. This chain connects TRBV19 to TRBJ1-1; TRBD1 matches 9 bases. CDR1 and CDR2 from the germline V gene are LNHDA and SQIVND (reference sequence). V gave up 10 bases and J gave up 0 bases; unmatched junction bases: 6. This CDR3 has 14 amino acids.

The J gene is TRBJ2-1, the V gene TRBV18; D uncertain. V gave up 2 bases and J gave up 0 bases, with 8 bases separating them. The CDR3 contains 15 residues. Germline CDR1 and CDR2: KGHSH and LQKENI. DNA of the CDR3: TGTGCCAGCTCACCAAAGGCCTTCTCCTACAATGAGCAGTTCTTC. It codes for CASSPKAFSYNEQFF.

V usage is TRBV7-8 and J usage is TRBJ1-2; 9 nucleotides match TRBD1. The germline gives CDR1 SGHVS, CDR2 FQNEAQ. The CDR3 is made up of 15 amino acids. J lost 3 bases, V lost 5 bases, and 7 bases had no gene match. CDR3 in amino acids: CASSPETGGYYGYTF. The CDR3 DNA is TGTGCCAGCAGCCCAGAGACAGGGGGGTACTATGGCTACACCTTC.

This clone was observed a single time. The gene calls are TRBV6-1 and TRBJ2-1; D not certain. The length of the CDR3 is 14 residues. V was trimmed by 8 bases and J by 8 bases, leaving 19 bases between them. Germline CDR1 is MNHNS and CDR2 is SASEGT. CDR3 protein: CASHRHYMGDEQFF. For the CDR3, the DNA is TGTGCCAGCCATCGGCACTATATGGGTGATGAGCAGTTCTTC.

The chain is built from TRBV30 and TRBJ2-1, with D possibly being TRBD2 (6 bases). V lost 5 bases to trimming and J lost 3 bases, with 11 bases between them. Germline V gene lookup returns CDR1 GTSNPN and CDR2 SVGIG (reference sequence). The CDR3 covers 13 residues. The CDR3 is CAWQAGFYNEQFF. The DNA of the CDR3 is TGTGCCTGGCAAGCGGGTTTCTACAATGAGCAGTTCTTC.

The V and J genes are TRBV7-9 and TRBJ2-7, with D perhaps assigned TRBD1 or TRBD2 (5 bases each). Germline CDR1 SEHNR, CDR2 FQNEAQ (reference sequence). V lost 0 bases, J lost 2 bases, and 5 bases lay in between. This CDR3 has 13 residues. The CDR3 bases are TGTGCCAGCAGCTTAGCGGGGGCCTACGAGCAGTACTTC. It yields the protein CASSLAGAYEQYF.

This clone was observed a single time. The chain uses TRBV19 and TRBJ2-3, with 13 nucleotides matching TRBD2. Germline values: CDR1 LNHDA, CDR2 SQIVND (reference sequence). Trimming took 1 base from V and 3 from J; bases not matched to a gene: 4. The CDR3 consists of 17 residues. Written as DNA, the CDR3 is TGTGCCAGTAGTATAGTTTGGACTAGCGGGAGTACAGATACGCAGTATTTT. Protein: CASSIVWTSGSTDTQYF.

V usage is TRBV11-2 and J usage is TRBJ2-5; tentative D call: TRBD2 (7 bases). Germline loops: CDR1 SGHAT, CDR2 FQNNGV. The CDR3 spans 15 residues. With 7 bases removed from V and 5 bases from J, the gap between germline ends came to 20 bases. The CDR3 nucleotides are TGTGCCAGCACCATATCCGGGGGGCTGGGGGAGACCCAGTACTTC. This encodes CASTISGGLGETQYF.

This clone was seen only a few times. The V and J genes are TRBV5-4 and TRBJ2-3; 7 bases are a match to TRBD2. The germline CDR1 and CDR2 sequences are SGHNT and YYREEE (reference sequence). J was trimmed by 6 bases and V by 2 bases; bases with no gene match: 6. The CDR3 loop spans 14 amino acids. The CDR3 sequence is CASSLRQGGDTQYF. Written as DNA, the CDR3 is TGTGCCAGCAGCTTAAGGCAGGGAGGGGATACGCAGTATTTT.

V usage is TRBV7-8 and J usage is TRBJ1-2; 8 nucleotides match TRBD1. Unmatched junction bases numbered 12, after V lost 5 bases and J lost 4 bases. The CDR3 sequence is 16 residues long. Germline CDR1 is SGHVS and CDR2 is FQNEAQ. This CDR3 reads CASSPIQGALGYGYTF. CDR3 nucleotide sequence: TGTGCCAGCAGCCCAATCCAGGGGGCACTCGGCTATGGCTACACCTTC. Filled out from reference TRBV7-8 and TRBJ1-2, the complete variable domain reads GAGVSQSPRYKVAKRGQDVALRCDPISGHVSLFWYQQALGQGPEFLTYFQNEAQLDKSGLPSDRFFAERPEGSVSTLKIQRTQQEDSAVYLCASSPIQGALGYGYTFGSGTRLTVV.

V and J are TRBV30 and TRBJ1-5, with D perhaps matching TRBD1 (6 bases). V was clipped by 4 bases and J by 7 bases, with 17 bases between them. This CDR3 has 14 amino acids. CDR1 GTSNPN and CDR2 SVGIG come from the germline V gene (reference sequence). CDR3 nucleotides: TGTGCCTGGATCCTCCAGGGGCCCCAACAGCCCCAGCATTTT. Residues: CAWILQGPQQPQHF.

This rearrangement joins TRBV25-1 to TRBJ2-3, with 10 bases that match TRBD1. The germline gives CDR1 MGHDK, CDR2 SYGVNS. The V and J ends lost 6 bases and 7 bases, in that order; junction bases with no gene match: 10. The CDR3 has 15 amino acids. The CDR3 DNA is TGTGCCAGCAGGGATGGACAGGGGGGGCCAAATACGCAGTATTTT. It specifies CASRDGQGGPNTQYF.

This clone was counted between two and nine times. V usage is TRBV7-8 and J usage is TRBJ1-5, with 7 positions matching TRBD1. Germline CDR1 is SGHVS and CDR2 is FQNEAQ. This CDR3 is 15 amino acids long. Trimming removed 3 bases from V and 0 bases from J; junction bases left unmatched: 2. CDR3 DNA sequence: TGTGCCAGCAGCTTGGACAGGCTTAGCAATCAGCCCCAGCATTTT. Protein product: CASSLDRLSNQPQHF.

The chain carries TRBV18 and TRBJ1-2, with no clear D. CDR1 is KGHSH, CDR2 LQKENI, per germline. The CDR3 spans 15 residues. V lost 3 bases and J lost 9, with 20 bases in between. CDR3 in DNA: TGTGCCAGCTCACCCCTCGGAGAGCCCACTCGGAGCTACACCTTC. The encoded protein is CASSPLGEPTRSYTF.

The chain is built from TRBV7-3 and TRBJ2-2; TRBD1 might be the D (5 bases). The V gene's germline CDR1 is SGHTA and CDR2 FQGTGA. The CDR3 totals 14 residues. V lost 2 bases to trimming and J lost 4 bases, with 8 bases between them. CDR3 bases: TGTGCCAGCAGCTTACAAGGGGCCACCGGGGAGCTGTTTTTT. It codes for CASSLQGATGELFF.

In its sample, this clone was seen a few times. The chain carries TRBV7-2 and TRBJ1-2, with 7 nucleotides matching TRBD1. The CDR3 runs 14 residues. CDR1 SGHTA and CDR2 FQGNSA come from the germline V gene. V trimming: 3 bases; J trimming: 4 bases; junction bases outside the gene matches: 5. This CDR3 reads CASSFGQELYGYTF. The CDR3 DNA follows: TGTGCCAGCAGCTTTGGACAGGAGCTCTATGGCTACACCTTC.

CDR3 nucleotide sequence: TGCAGCGTTGAACTCGGGGAGGGAGTGAGGGGCTACACCTTC. Its protein product is CSVELGEGVRGYTF. The V call is TRBV29-1, the J call TRBJ1-2, with D unclear. The CDR3 consists of 14 residues. The germline V gene has CDR1 SQVTM and CDR2 ANQGSEA. Trimming pared 2 bases from V and 8 bases from J, leaving 18 bases between.